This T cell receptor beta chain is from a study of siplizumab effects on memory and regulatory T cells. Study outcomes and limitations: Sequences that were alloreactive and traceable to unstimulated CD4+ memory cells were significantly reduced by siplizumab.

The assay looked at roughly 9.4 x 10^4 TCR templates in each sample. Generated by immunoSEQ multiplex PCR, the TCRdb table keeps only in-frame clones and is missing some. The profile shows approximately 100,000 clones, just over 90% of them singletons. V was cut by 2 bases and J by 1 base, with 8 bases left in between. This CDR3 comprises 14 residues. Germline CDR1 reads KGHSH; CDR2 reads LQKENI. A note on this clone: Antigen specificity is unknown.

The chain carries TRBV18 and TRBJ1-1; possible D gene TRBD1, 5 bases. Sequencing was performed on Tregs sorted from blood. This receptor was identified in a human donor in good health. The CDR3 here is CASSPYTGNTEAFF. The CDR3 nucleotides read TGTGCCAGCTCACCATACACAGGGAACACTGAAGCTTTCTTT. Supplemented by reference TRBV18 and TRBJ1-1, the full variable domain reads NAGVMQNPRHLVRRRGQEARLRCSPMKGHSHVYWYRQLPEEGLKFMVYLQKENIIDESGMPKERFSAEFPKEGPSILRIQQVVRGDSAAYFCASSPYTGNTEAFFGQGTRLTVV.